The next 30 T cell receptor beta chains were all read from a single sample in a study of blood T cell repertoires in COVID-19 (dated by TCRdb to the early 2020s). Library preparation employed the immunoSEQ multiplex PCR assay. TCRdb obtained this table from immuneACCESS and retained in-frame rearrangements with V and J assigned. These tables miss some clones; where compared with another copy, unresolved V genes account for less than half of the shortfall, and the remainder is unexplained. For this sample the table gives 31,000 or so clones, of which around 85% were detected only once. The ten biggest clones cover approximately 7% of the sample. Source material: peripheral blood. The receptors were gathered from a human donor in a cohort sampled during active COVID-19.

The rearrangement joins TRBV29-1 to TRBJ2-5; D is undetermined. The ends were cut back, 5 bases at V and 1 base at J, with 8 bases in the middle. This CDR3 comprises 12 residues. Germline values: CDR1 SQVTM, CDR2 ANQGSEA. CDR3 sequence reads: CSVIRGQETQYF. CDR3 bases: TGCAGCGTTATACGAGGCCAAGAGACCCAGTACTTC.

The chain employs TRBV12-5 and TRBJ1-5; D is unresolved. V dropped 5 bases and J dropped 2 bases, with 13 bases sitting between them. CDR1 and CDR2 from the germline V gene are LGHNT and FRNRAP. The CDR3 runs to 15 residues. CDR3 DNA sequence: TGTGCTAGTGGTCTAACGGGGATGGGCAATCAGCCCCAGCATTTT. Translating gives CASGLTGMGNQPQHF.

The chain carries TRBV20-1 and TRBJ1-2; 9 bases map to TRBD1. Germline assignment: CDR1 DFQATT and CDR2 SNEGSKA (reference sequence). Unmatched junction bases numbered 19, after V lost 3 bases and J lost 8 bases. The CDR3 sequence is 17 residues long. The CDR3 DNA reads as TGCAGTGCTAGTACCGGGACAGGGAAATCTATGCGGTCGGGCTACACCTTC. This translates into CSASTGTGKSMRSGYTF.

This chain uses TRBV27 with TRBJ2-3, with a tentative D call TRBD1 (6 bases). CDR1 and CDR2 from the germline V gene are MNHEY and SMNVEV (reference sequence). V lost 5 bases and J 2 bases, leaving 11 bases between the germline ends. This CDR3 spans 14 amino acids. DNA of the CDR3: TGTGCCAGCAGTACCAGGGGACCCACAGATACGCAGTATTTT. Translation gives CASSTRGPTDTQYF.

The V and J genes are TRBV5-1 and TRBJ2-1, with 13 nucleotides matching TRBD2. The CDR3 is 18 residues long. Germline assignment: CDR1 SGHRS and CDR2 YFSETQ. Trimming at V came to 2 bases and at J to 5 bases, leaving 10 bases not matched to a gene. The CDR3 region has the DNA TGCGCCAGCAGCTTTAACCCCGGACTAGCGGGAGCCCACAATGAGCAGTTCTTC. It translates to CASSFNPGLAGAHNEQFF.

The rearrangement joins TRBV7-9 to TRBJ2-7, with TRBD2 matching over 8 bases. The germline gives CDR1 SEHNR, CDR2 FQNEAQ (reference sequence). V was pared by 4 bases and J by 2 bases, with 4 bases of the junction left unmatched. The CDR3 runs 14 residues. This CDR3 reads CASSSTSVPYEQYF. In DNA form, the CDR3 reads TGTGCCAGCAGCTCGACTAGCGTCCCCTACGAGCAGTACTTC. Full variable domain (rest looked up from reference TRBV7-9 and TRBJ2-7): DTGVSQNPRHKITKRGQNVTFRCDPISEHNRLYWYRQTLGQGPEFLTYFQNEAQLEKSRLLSDRFSAERPKGSFSTLEIQRTEQGDSAMYLCASSSTSVPYEQYFGPGTRLTVT.

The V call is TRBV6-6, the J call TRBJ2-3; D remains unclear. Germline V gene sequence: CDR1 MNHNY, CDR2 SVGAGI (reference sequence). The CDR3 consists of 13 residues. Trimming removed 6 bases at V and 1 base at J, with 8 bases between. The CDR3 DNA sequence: TGTGCCAGCAGCGACAAGGGCACAGATACGCAGTATTTT. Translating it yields CASSDKGTDTQYF.

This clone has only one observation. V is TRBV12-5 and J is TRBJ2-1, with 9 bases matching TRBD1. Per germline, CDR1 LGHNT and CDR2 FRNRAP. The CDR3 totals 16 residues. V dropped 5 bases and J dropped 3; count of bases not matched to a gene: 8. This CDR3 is CASGTAGTGNYNEQFF. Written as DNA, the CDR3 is TGTGCTAGTGGTACCGCCGGGACAGGGAACTACAATGAGCAGTTCTTC.

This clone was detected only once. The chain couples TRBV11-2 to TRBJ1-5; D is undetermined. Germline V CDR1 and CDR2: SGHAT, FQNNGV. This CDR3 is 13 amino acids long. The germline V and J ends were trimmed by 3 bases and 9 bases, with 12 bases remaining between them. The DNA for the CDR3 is TGTGCCAGCAGCTTTTCGACCGAGGGGCCCCAGCATTTT. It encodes CASSFSTEGPQHF.

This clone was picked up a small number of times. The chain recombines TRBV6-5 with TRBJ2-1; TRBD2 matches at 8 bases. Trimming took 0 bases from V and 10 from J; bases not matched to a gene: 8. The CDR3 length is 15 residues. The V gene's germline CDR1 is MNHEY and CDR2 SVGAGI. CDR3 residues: CASSYSIFSGKEQFF. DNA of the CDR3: TGTGCCAGCAGTTACTCGATTTTTAGCGGGAAAGAGCAGTTCTTC.

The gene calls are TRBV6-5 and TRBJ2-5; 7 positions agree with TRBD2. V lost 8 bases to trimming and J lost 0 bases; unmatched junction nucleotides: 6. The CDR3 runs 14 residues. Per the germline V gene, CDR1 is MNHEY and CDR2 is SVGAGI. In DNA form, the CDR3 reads TGTGCCAGCGGGGAAAGCGGGAACCAAGAGACCCAGTACTTC. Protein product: CASGESGNQETQYF.

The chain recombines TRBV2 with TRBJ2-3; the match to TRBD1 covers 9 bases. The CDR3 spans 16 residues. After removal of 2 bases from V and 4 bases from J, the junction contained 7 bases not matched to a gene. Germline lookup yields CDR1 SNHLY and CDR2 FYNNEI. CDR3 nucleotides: TGTGCCAGCAGTGAATTGGGGACAGGGTCTTCAGATACGCAGTATTTT. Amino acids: CASSELGTGSSDTQYF.

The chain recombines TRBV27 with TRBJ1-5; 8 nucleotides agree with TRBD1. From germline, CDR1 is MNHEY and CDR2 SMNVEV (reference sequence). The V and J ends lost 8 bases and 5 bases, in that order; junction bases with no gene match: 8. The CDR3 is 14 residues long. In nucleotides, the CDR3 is TGTGCCAGCCCCCCGGACAGGGAGGATCAGCCCCAGCATTTT. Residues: CASPPDREDQPQHF.

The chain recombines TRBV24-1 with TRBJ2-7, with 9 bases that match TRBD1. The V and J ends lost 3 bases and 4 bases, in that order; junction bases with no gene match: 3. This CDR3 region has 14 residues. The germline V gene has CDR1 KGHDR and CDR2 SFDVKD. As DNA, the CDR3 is TGTGCCACCAGTGATGGACAGGGGAAATACGAGCAGTACTTC. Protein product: CATSDGQGKYEQYF.

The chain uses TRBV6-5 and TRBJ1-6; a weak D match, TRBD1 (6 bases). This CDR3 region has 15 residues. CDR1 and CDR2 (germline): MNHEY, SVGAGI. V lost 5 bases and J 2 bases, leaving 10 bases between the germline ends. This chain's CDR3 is CASSLRGTYNSPLHF. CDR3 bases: TGTGCCAGCAGTCTCAGGGGCACCTATAATTCACCCCTCCACTTT.

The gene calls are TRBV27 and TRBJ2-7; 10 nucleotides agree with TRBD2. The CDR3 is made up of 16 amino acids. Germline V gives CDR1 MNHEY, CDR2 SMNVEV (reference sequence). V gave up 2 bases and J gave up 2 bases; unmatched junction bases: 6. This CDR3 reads CASSLLAGVFPYEQYF. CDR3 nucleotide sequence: TGTGCCAGCAGTTTACTAGCGGGAGTCTTCCCCTACGAGCAGTACTTC.

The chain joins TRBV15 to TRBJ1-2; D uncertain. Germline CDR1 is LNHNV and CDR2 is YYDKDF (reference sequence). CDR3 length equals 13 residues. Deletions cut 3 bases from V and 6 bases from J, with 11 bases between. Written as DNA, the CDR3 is TGTGCCACCAGCAGGACGGAGATTGATGGCTACACCTTC. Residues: CATSRTEIDGYTF.

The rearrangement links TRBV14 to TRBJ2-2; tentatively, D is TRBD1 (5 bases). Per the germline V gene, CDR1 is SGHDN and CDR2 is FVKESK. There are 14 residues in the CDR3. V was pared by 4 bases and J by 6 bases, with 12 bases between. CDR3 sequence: CASSLLQVSGELFF. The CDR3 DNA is TGTGCCAGCAGCCTTTTACAGGTCTCCGGGGAGCTGTTTTTT. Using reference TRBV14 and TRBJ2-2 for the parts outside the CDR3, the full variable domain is EAGVTQFPSHSVIEKGQTVTLRCDPISGHDNLYWYRRVMGKEIKFLLHFVKESKQDESGMPNNRFLAERTGGTYSTLKVQPAELEDSGVYFCASSLLQVSGELFFGEGSRLTVL.

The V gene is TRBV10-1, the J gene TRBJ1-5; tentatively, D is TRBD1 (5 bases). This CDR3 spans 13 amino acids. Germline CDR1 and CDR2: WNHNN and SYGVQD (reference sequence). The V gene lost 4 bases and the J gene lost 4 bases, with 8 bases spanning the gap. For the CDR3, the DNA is TGCGCCAGCAGTGGACAGCCTAATCAGCCCCAGCATTTT. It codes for CASSGQPNQPQHF.

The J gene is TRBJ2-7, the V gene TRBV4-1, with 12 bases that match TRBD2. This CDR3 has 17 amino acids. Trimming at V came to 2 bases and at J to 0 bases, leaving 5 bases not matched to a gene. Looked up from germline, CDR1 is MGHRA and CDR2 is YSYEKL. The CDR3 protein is CASSQWTSGASSYEQYF. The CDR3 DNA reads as TGCGCCAGCAGCCAATGGACTAGCGGGGCAAGCTCCTACGAGCAGTACTTC.

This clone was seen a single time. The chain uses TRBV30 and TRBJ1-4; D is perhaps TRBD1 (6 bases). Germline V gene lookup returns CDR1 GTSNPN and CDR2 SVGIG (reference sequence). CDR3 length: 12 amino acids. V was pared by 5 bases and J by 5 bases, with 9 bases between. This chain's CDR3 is CAWGQSNEKLFF. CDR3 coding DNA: TGTGCCTGGGGACAGTCAAATGAAAAACTGTTTTTT.

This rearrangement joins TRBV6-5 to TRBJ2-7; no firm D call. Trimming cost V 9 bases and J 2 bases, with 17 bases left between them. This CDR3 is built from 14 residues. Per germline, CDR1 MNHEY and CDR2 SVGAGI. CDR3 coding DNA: TGTGCCAGTGGCGGATTTCTACTCCCCTACGAGCAGTACTTC. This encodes CASGGFLLPYEQYF.

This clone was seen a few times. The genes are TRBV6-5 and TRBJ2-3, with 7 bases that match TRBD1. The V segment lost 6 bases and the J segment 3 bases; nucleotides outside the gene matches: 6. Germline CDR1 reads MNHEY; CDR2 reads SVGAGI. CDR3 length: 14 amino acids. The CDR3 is CASRQRTGTDTQYF. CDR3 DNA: TGTGCCAGCAGGCAACGGACAGGAACAGATACGCAGTATTTT.

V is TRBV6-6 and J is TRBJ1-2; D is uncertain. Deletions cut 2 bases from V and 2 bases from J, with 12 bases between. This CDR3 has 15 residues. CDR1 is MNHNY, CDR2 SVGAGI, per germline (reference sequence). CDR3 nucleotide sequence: TGTGCCAGCAGTTACGAGGCGGTTTTAAACTATGGCTACACCTTC. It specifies CASSYEAVLNYGYTF.

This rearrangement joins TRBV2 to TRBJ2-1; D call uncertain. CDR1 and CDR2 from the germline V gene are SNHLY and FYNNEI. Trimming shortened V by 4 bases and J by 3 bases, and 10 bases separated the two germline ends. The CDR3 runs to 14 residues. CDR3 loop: CASSVERNYNEQFF. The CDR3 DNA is TGTGCCAGCAGTGTAGAACGTAACTACAATGAGCAGTTCTTC.

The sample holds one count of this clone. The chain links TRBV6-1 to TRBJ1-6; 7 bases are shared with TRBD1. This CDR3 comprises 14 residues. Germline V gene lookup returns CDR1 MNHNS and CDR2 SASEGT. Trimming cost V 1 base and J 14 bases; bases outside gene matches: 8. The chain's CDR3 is CASSEGTGLTTLHF. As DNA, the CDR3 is TGTGCCAGCAGTGAAGGGACAGGCCTGACAACCCTCCACTTT.

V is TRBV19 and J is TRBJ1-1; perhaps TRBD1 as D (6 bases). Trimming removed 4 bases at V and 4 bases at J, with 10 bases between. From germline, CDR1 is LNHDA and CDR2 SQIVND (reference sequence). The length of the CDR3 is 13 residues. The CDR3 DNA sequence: TGTGCCAGTAGTAATGGGGGCTTCACTGAAGCTTTCTTT. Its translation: CASSNGGFTEAFF. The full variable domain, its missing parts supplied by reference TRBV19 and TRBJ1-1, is DGGITQSPKYLFRKEGQNVTLSCEQNLNHDAMYWYRQDPGQGLRLIYYSQIVNDFQKGDIAEGYSVSREKKESFPLTVTSAQKNPTAFYLCASSNGGFTEAFFGQGTRLTVV.

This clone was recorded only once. CDR3 nucleotides: TGTGCCAGCTCACCGGCAGGGCTGAACACTGAAGCTTTCTTT. This sequence encodes CASSPAGLNTEAFF. This chain links TRBV18 with TRBJ1-1, with a possible D match to TRBD1 (5 bases). Germline CDR1 is KGHSH and CDR2 is LQKENI. The CDR3 runs to 14 residues. Deletions cut 3 bases from V and 0 bases from J, with 8 bases between.

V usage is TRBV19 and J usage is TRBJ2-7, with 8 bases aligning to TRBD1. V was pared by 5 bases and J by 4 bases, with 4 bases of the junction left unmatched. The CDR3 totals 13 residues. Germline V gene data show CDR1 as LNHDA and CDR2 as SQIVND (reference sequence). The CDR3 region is CASSPTGVYEQYF. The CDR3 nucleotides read TGTGCCAGTAGTCCGACAGGGGTATACGAGCAGTACTTC.

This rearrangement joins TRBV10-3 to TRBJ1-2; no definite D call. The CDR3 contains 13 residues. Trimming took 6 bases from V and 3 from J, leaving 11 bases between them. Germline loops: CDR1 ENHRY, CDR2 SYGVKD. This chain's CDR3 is CAIRTDGDYGYTF. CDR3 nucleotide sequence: TGTGCCATCAGGACTGACGGGGACTATGGCTACACCTTC.